Presented here are 12 T cell receptor beta chains from one specimen sequenced in a study of early T cells in non-severe SARS-CoV-2 infection. A single record per CDR3 protein comes from TCRdb applying MiXCR to the 5' RACE reads. The profile shows 85,000 to 100,000 distinct CDR3 sequences, roughly 11% of them singletons. The sequenced material came from whole blood. The receptor source for this set is an adult who was a healthcare worker with PCR-confirmed SARS-CoV-2 infection or an uninfected control (not recorded which).

This clonotype has at least ten counts. This chain's CDR3 is CASSPGTASEQYF. DNA of the CDR3: TGTGCCAGCTCACCAGGGACAGCCTCCGAGCAGTACTTC. The V gene is TRBV18, the J gene TRBJ2-7; 7 positions match TRBD1. Germline V gene data show CDR1 as KGHSH and CDR2 as LQKENI. V trimming: 2 bases; J trimming: 6 bases; junction bases outside the gene matches: 4. CDR3 length: 13 residues.

This clonotype is termed medium-sized. The rearrangement joins TRBV29-1 to TRBJ2-1; 7 bases agree with TRBD2. The CDR3 is made up of 12 amino acids. With V trimmed by 7 bases and J by 6 bases, 6 bases remained unmatched. CDR1 and CDR2 from the germline V gene are SQVTM and ANQGSEA. CDR3 sequence: CSAGSSGNEQFF. The CDR3 DNA reads TGCAGCGCTGGGTCTAGCGGCAATGAGCAGTTCTTC.

This clonotype was observed a handful of times. J is TRBJ1-6 and V is TRBV7-6; TRBD1 matches 7 bases. There are 14 residues in the CDR3. Per germline, CDR1 SGHVS and CDR2 FNYEAQ. Unmatched junction bases numbered 5, after V lost 5 bases and J lost 7 bases. This CDR3 reads CASSPGQMNSPLHF. CDR3 nucleotide sequence: TGTGCCAGCAGCCCGGGACAGATGAATTCACCCCTCCACTTT.

The V call is TRBV7-3, the J call TRBJ2-2; 10 bases agree with TRBD2. After removal of 4 bases from V and 7 bases from J, the junction contained 6 bases not matched to a gene. The CDR3 runs 15 residues. CDR1 is SGHTA and CDR2 is FQGTGA in the germline V gene. In DNA form, the CDR3 reads TGTGCCAGCAGCTCCCACGTAGCGGGGGGCGGGGAGCTGTTTTTT. Encoded protein: CASSSHVAGGGELFF.

This clonotype was found many times. The chain joins TRBV7-9 to TRBJ2-5; tentative D call: TRBD1 (5 bases). V was clipped by 1 base and J by 1 base, with 10 bases between them. This CDR3 has 15 residues. CDR1 and CDR2 from the germline V gene are SEHNR and FQNEAQ (reference sequence). In DNA form, the CDR3 reads TGTGCCAGCAGCTTAGTGGGGCAGGCCCAAGAGACCCAGTACTTC. It yields the protein CASSLVGQAQETQYF. The entire variable domain, with the rest obtained from reference TRBV7-9 and TRBJ2-5, is as follows: DTGVSQNPRHKITKRGQNVTFRCDPISEHNRLYWYRQTLGQGPEFLTYFQNEAQLEKSRLLSDRFSAERPKGSFSTLEIQRTEQGDSAMYLCASSLVGQAQETQYFGPGTRLLVL.

At least ten counts were recorded for this clonotype. The chain has TRBV4-1 and TRBJ2-5; the D is unclear. This CDR3 has 13 amino acids. The V gene's germline CDR1 is MGHRA and CDR2 YSYEKL. Trimming stripped 1 base from V and 2 bases from J, with 5 bases between. CDR3 region: CASSQVLQETQYF. The CDR3 DNA sequence: TGCGCCAGCAGCCAAGTTCTTCAAGAGACCCAGTACTTC.

At least ten counts were recorded for this clonotype. The J gene is TRBJ2-3, the V gene TRBV29-1; TRBD2 matches at 8 bases. Trimming cost V 1 base and J 2 bases; bases outside gene matches: 2. The CDR3 sequence is 14 residues long. Germline V gives CDR1 SQVTM, CDR2 ANQGSEA. CDR3 loop: CSVEVSGVTDTQYF. The CDR3 region has the DNA TGCAGCGTTGAAGTTAGCGGGGTCACAGATACGCAGTATTTT.

The genes are TRBV11-1 and TRBJ2-7, with 7 bases fitting TRBD2. Looked up from germline, CDR1 is SGHAT and CDR2 is FQDESV (reference sequence). This CDR3 region has 15 residues. V trimming: 3 bases; J trimming: 4 bases; junction bases outside the gene matches: 9. For the CDR3, the DNA is TGTGCCAGCAGCTTGCTAGCGGAATTATTTTACGAGCAGTACTTC. Translated, it gives CASSLLAELFYEQYF.

This chain links TRBV20-1 with TRBJ2-3; D is unclear. The V gene's germline CDR1 is DFQATT and CDR2 SNEGSKA (reference sequence). Trimming cost V 6 bases and J 0 bases, with 10 bases left between them. The CDR3 sequence is 13 residues long. The CDR3 region is CSATRSSTDTQYF. CDR3 DNA: TGCAGTGCCACCAGGAGTAGCACAGATACGCAGTATTTT.

The CDR3 loop is CASSARDLQETQYF. DNA of the CDR3: TGTGCCAGCAGCGCTAGGGACTTGCAAGAGACCCAGTACTTC. This chain joins TRBV7-9 and TRBJ2-5; D might be TRBD2 (6 bases). Germline loops: CDR1 SEHNR, CDR2 FQNEAQ (reference sequence). The ends were cut back, 5 bases at V and 2 bases at J, with 12 bases in the middle. The CDR3 loop spans 14 amino acids.

There are many counts of this clonotype. The CDR3 DNA reads TGCAGTGCTTCCCGCCTAGCTGCCGCCAATGAGCAGTTCTTC. Protein sequence: CSASRLAAANEQFF. The rearrangement joins TRBV20-1 to TRBJ2-1; tentatively, D is TRBD2 (5 bases). V lost 5 bases and J lost 6, with 17 bases in between. The germline V gene encodes CDR1 DFQATT and CDR2 SNEGSKA (reference sequence). The length of the CDR3 is 14 residues.

This clonotype has only one observation. V and J are TRBV3-1 and TRBJ2-7, with D perhaps TRBD1 or TRBD2 (5 bases each). CDR3 size: 16 residues. Germline V gives CDR1 LGHDT, CDR2 YNNKEL (reference sequence). Trimming shortened V by 1 base and J by 4 bases, and 17 bases separated the two germline ends. CDR3 region: CASSQGSGQREYEQYF. CDR3 DNA: TGTGCCAGCAGCCAAGGGTCGGGGCAGCGAGAATACGAGCAGTACTTC.